Listed here is a single T cell receptor beta chain. Its antigen is still unknown. At the DNA level, this CDR3 is encoded by other sequences in the same sample as well. The data derive from a study of vaccination effects on CD4 cells after COVID-19. With roughly 10 days of culture completed, CD4+ T cells were isolated. Only in-frame clones appear in the TCRdb table, and some are missing; sequencing was by immunoSEQ multiplex PCR. The sample comprises 37,000 or so clones, roughly 79% of which are singletons, and over 2.5% rests with the top ten. Germline loops: CDR1 MNHEY, CDR2 SVGAGI. Trimming stripped 2 bases from V and 6 bases from J, with 11 bases between. The CDR3 totals 13 residues.

The source of this sequence is a human donor who received a COVID-19 vaccine. Sequenced here: CD4+ T cells from PBMCs cultured without peptide, sampled before COVID-19 vaccination. This chain joins TRBV6-5 and TRBJ2-7; D might be TRBD1 (6 bases). In DNA form, the CDR3 reads TGTGCCAGCAGTTACCGCAGGGGTGGCGAGCAGTACTTC. Amino acids: CASSYRRGGEQYF.